The 3 T cell receptor beta chains listed next were all sequenced from one sample in a study of T cells in Graves' hyperthyroidism and ophthalmopathy (dated by TCRdb to the late 2010s). The protocol used for the library was multiplex PCR. Sequencing took place on an Illumina HiSeq 2000. The TCR beta CDR3 regions were amplified from RNA transcripts. The TCR CDR3 was subjected to a first round of RT-PCR using the HTBI primer set and the Qiagen OneStep RT-PCR kit. TCRdb's own reprocessing of the public reads used fastp at Q25 and MiXCR and kept productive beta chains. When rows share a CDR3 protein, they turn into one entry using the most common DNA and genes. In this sample the table shows about half a million distinct CDR3 sequences, just under 20% of which occur a single time. The biggest ten clones account for over 45% of the sample. Sequencing was performed on blood. The receptors were gathered from a man aged 40-49 years with Graves' ophthalmopathy.

This clonotype was seen ten or more times. This chain joins TRBV6-5 and TRBJ2-7, with D possibly TRBD2 on 6 matching bases. Trimming cost V 2 bases and J 0 bases, with 8 bases left between them. Germline V gene data show CDR1 as MNHEY and CDR2 as SVGAGI. The CDR3 loop spans 14 amino acids. Here the CDR3 reads CASSYGGTSYEQYF. The CDR3 DNA reads as TGTGCCAGCAGTTACGGGGGGACCTCCTACGAGCAGTACTTC.

The gene calls are TRBV19 and TRBJ1-1, with TRBD1 matching 8 bases. The CDR3 covers 14 residues. Germline-derived CDR1 and CDR2 are LNHDA and SQIVND (reference sequence). Trimming took 3 bases from V and 2 from J; bases not matched to a gene: 2. The CDR3 here is CASSIDRGNTEAFF. CDR3 DNA: TGTGCCAGTAGTATCGACAGGGGTAACACTGAAGCTTTCTTT.

This clonotype occurred a few times. This chain uses TRBV5-1 with TRBJ2-2; D call uncertain. Trimming stripped 5 bases from V and 3 bases from J, with 11 bases between. Germline CDR1 SGHRS, CDR2 YFSETQ. The CDR3 consists of 14 residues. This CDR3 reads CASRIGGDTGELFF. In nucleotides, the CDR3 is TGCGCCAGCAGGATAGGTGGGGACACCGGGGAGCTGTTTTTT. The variable domain in full, with the rest retrieved from reference TRBV5-1 and TRBJ2-2, is KAGVTQTPRYLIKTRGQQVTLSCSPISGHRSVSWYQQTPGQGLQFLFEYFSETQRNKGNFPGRFSGRQFSNSRSEMNVSTLELGDSALYLCASRIGGDTGELFFGEGSRLTVL.